This TCR beta chain was observed in a study of regulatory T cells in long-lasting Graves disease. Time point indicated: persistent/refractory GD, antithyroid drugs over 5 years with positive TRAb. RNA extracted from PBMCs served as the sequencing template. EDTA tubes collected 9 to 9.5 milliliters of peripheral blood. Combining iRepertoire HTBI primers with Arm-PCR of CDR3 regions, the authors built TCR beta libraries. From the multiplex PCR reads, TCRdb called clonotypes with MiXCR, one entry per CDR3 protein. The sample lists roughly 490,000 distinct CDR3 sequences; about 20% were seen once. This CDR3 region has 16 residues. Germline V gives CDR1 SGHTA, CDR2 FQGNSA. In the case of this clonotype: At one end the junction does not follow the germline gene, possibly because of a read error.

The receptor was isolated from a female donor with Graves disease. Sequencing was performed on peripheral blood mononuclear cells (PBMCs), taken when the disease was refractory, from a patient treated with antithyroid drugs. The rearrangement links TRBV7-2 to TRBJ2-5; tentative D call: TRBD2 (6 bases). In DNA, the CDR3 is TGTGCCAGCAGCTTAGTTGGGGGGATGGGCCAAGAGACCCAATACTTC. Translated: CASSLVGGMGQETQYF.